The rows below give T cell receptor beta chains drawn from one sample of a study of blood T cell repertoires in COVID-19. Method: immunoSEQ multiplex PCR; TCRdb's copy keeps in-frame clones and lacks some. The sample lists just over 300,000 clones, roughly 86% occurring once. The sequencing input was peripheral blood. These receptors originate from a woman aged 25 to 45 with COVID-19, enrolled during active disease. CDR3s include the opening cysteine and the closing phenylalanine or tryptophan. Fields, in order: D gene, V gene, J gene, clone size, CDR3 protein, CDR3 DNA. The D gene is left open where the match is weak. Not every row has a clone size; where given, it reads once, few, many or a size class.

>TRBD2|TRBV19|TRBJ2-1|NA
CASSIRGGQYNEQFF
TGTGCCAGTAGTATACGCGGGGGGCAATACAATGAGCAGTTCTTC
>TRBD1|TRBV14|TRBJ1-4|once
CASSQVAARGRWEKLFF
TGTGCCAGCAGCCAAGTTGCGGCGAGGGGGCGCTGGGAAAAACTGTTTTTT
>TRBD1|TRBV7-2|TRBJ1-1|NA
CASSSMGDRGRSDTEAFF
TGTGCCAGCAGCTCAATGGGCGACAGGGGGCGCTCGGACACTGAAGCTTTCTTT
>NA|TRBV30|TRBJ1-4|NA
CAWSQTRGGNEKLFF
TGTGCCTGGAGCCAGACGAGGGGGGGTAATGAAAAACTGTTTTTT
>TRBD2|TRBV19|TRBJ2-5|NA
CASSIGLADPETQYF
TGTGCCAGTAGCATCGGACTAGCGGATCCGGAGACCCAGTACTTC
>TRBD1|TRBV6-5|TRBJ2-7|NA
CASSSGTVTYEQYF
TGTGCCAGCAGTTCCGGGACAGTTACCTACGAGCAGTACTTC
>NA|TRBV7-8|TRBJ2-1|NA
CASSPRTQWNEQFF
TGTGCCAGCAGCCCCAGGACTCAATGGAATGAGCAGTTCTTC
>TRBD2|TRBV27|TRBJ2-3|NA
CASRTSGLAGGGVSTDTQYF
TGTGCCAGCAGGACCTCGGGACTAGCGGGGGGAGGGGTCAGCACAGATACGCAGTATTTT
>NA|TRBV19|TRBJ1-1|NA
CASPRGRAFF
TGTGCCAGCCCTCGAGGGAGAGCTTTCTTT
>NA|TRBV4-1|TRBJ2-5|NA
CASRGAEETQYF
TGCGCCAGCCGGGGGGCCGAAGAGACCCAGTACTTC
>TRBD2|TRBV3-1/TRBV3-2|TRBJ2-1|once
CASSPRVRGGLLEQFF
TGTGCCAGCAGCCCAAGAGTGCGGGGGGGGCTTTTGGAGCAGTTCTTC
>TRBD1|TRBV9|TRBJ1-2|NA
CASSQGFGQGAGGYTF
TGTGCCAGCAGCCAGGGTTTCGGACAGGGGGCAGGTGGCTACACCTTC
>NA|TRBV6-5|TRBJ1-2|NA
CASSYSSDPRVGYTF
TGTGCCAGCAGTTACTCCTCTGACCCCAGGGTAGGCTACACCTTC
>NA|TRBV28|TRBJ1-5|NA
CASSLFGLNQPQHF
TGTGCCAGCAGTTTATTCGGTCTCAATCAGCCCCAGCATTTT
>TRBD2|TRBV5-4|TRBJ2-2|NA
CASSLASGGSGELFF
TGTGCCAGCAGCTTGGCTAGCGGGGGTTCCGGGGAGCTGTTTTTT
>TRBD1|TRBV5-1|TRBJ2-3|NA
CASSLDRGRGDTQYF
TGCGCCAGCAGCTTGGACAGGGGGCGCGGGGATACGCAGTATTTT
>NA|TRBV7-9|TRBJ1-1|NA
CASSLGGGRTEAFF
TGTGCCAGCAGCCTTGGCGGGGGAAGGACTGAAGCTTTCTTT
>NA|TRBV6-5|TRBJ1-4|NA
CASSYSGLDEKLFF
TGTGCCAGCAGTTACTCGGGGCTAGATGAAAAACTGTTTTTT
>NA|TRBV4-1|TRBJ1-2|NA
CASSQDPAARYGYTF
TGCGCCAGCAGCCAAGATCCGGCGGCACGGTATGGCTACACCTTC
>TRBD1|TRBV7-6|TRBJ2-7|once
CASSSGQGAYEQYF
TGTGCCAGCAGCTCTGGACAGGGGGCTTACGAGCAGTACTTC
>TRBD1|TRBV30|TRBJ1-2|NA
CAWSGGRTGDSYVYGYTF
TGTGCCTGGAGTGGGGGGCGGACAGGGGATTCTTACGTCTATGGCTACACCTTC
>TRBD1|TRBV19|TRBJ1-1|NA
CASSTGQGGTEAFF
TGTGCCAGTAGTACAGGACAGGGGGGCACTGAAGCTTTCTTT
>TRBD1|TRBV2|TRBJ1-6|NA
CASRGTAFNSPLHF
TGTGCCAGCAGAGGGACAGCCTTTAATTCACCCCTCCACTTT
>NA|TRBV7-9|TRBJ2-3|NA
CASSPRTLADTQYF
TGTGCCAGCAGCCCGAGGACTTTGGCGGATACGCAGTATTTT
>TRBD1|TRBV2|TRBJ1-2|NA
CASETGAVYGYTF
TGTGCCAGCGAGACAGGGGCCGTCTATGGCTACACCTTC
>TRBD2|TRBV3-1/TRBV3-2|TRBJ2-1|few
CASSRDYTYNEQFF
TGTGCCAGCAGCCGGGACTACACCTACAATGAGCAGTTCTTC
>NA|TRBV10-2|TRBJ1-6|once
CASRKGEGSPLHF
TGCGCCAGCAGGAAGGGGGAAGGGTCACCCCTCCACTTT
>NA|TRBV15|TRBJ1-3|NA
CATSRGGFNTIYF
TGTGCCACCAGCAGAGGAGGTTTCAACACCATATATTTT
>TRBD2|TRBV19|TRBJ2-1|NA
CASSSSAPSGGGSYNEQFF
TGTGCCAGTAGTTCTTCGGCGCCTAGCGGGGGAGGGTCCTACAATGAGCAGTTCTTC
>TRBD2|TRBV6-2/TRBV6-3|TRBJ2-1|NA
CASSSLAGGPHNEQFF
TGTGCCAGCAGTTCTTTAGCGGGGGGTCCCCACAATGAGCAGTTCTTC
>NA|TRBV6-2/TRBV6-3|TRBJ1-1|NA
CASSYSRYTEAFF
TGTGCCAGCAGTTACTCCAGATACACTGAAGCTTTCTTT
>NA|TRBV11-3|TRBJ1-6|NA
CASSLALNNSPLHF
TGTGCCAGCAGCTTAGCACTTAATAATTCACCCCTCCACTTT
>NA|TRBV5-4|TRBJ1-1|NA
CASSLNRVSGAEAFF
TGTGCCAGCAGCTTGAACAGGGTTTCGGGCGCTGAAGCTTTCTTT
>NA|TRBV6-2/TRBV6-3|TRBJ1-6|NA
CASSYGRGNSPLHF
TGTGCCAGCAGTTACGGTAGGGGAAACTCACCCCTCCACTTT
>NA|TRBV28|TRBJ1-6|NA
CASSLLRTRSPLHF
TGTGCCAGCAGTTTACTAAGAACGCGATCACCCCTCCACTTT
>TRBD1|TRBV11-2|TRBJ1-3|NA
CASSKTGLGNTIYF
TGTGCCAGCAGCAAGACAGGGTTAGGAAACACCATATATTTT
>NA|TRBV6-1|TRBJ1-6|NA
CASSELSSYNSPLHF
TGTGCCAGCAGTGAACTCAGCTCCTATAATTCACCCCTCCACTTT
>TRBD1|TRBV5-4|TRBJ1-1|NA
CASSRTGGSTEAFF
TGTGCCAGCAGCCGGACAGGGGGCTCGACTGAAGCTTTCTTT
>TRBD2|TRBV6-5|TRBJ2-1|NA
CASKLGLAGSEQFF
TGTGCCAGCAAGCTGGGACTAGCGGGGTCTGAGCAGTTCTTC
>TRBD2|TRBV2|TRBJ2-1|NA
CASLLAAVYNEQFF
TGTGCCAGTCTTCTAGCGGCGGTGTACAATGAGCAGTTCTTC